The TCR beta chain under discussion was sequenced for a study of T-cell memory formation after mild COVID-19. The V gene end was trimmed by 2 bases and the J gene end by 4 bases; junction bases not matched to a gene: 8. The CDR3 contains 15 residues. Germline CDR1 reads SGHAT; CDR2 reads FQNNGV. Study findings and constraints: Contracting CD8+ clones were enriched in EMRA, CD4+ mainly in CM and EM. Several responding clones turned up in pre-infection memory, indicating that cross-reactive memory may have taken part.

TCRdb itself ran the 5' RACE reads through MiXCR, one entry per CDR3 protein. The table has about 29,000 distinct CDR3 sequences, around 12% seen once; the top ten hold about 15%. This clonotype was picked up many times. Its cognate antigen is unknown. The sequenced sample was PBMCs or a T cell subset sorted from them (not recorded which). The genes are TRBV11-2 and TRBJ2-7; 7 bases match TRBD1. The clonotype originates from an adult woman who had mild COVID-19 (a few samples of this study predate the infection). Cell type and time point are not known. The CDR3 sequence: CASSLRGGASYEQYF. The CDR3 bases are TGTGCCAGCAGCTTAAGAGGGGGCGCGTCTTACGAGCAGTACTTC. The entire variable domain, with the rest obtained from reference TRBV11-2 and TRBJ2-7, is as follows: EAGVAQSPRYKIIEKRQSVAFWCNPISGHATLYWYQQILGQGPKLLIQFQNNGVVDDSQLPKDRFSAERLKGVDSTLKIQPAKLEDSAVYLCASSLRGGASYEQYFGPGTRLTVT.